A single sample is the source of the 25 T cell receptor beta chains below, sequenced in a study of shared clonotypes between healthy human individuals. The method was immunoSEQ multiplex PCR; TCRdb's version includes in-frame clones alone and lacks a portion of them. The data contain some 630,000 clones, 72% of them singletons. Source material: memory CD4+ T cells sorted from blood. Described subset: CD45RA-negative fraction. The receptors here all came from a woman in her thirties in good health.

The V and J genes are TRBV6-6 and TRBJ2-7, with TRBD1 matching over 7 bases. The CDR3 runs 11 residues. Germline assignment: CDR1 MNHNY and CDR2 SVGAGI (reference sequence). V lost 5 bases to trimming and J lost 10 bases; unmatched junction nucleotides: 5. Here the CDR3 DNA reads TGTGCCAGCAGTGGTGGACAGGCACAGTACTTC. Its translation is CASSGGQAQYF.

The V and J genes are TRBV6-6 and TRBJ2-7, with 7 bases lining up with TRBD1. CDR3 length: 15 residues. Germline V gives CDR1 MNHNY, CDR2 SVGAGI (reference sequence). J gave up 8 bases and V 5 bases, and 15 bases lay outside the gene matches. CDR3 in amino acids: CASSTRTGSTIKQYF. The CDR3 nucleotides are TGTGCCAGCAGTACGCGGACAGGCTCTACGATCAAGCAGTACTTC.

This sequence joins TRBV7-6 and TRBJ2-7; TRBD2 might be the D (5 bases). V gave up 1 base and J gave up 6 bases, with 7 bases separating them. The germline gives CDR1 SGHVS, CDR2 FNYEAQ. This CDR3 spans 12 amino acids. DNA for the CDR3: TGTGCCAGCAGCTTAGTGGGAGTCGAGCAGTACTTC. Amino acid sequence: CASSLVGVEQYF. The variable domain in full, completed from reference TRBV7-6 and TRBJ2-7, reads GAGVSQSPRYKVTKRGQDVALRCDPISGHVSLYWYRQALGQGPEFLTYFNYEAQQDKSGLPNDRFSAERPEGSISTLTIQRTEQRDSAMYRCASSLVGVEQYFGPGTRLTVT.

CDR3 bases: TGCGCCAGCAGCTTGTGGGGACAGGATAACTATGGCTACACCTTC. Its translation: CASSLWGQDNYGYTF. The chain carries TRBV5-1 and TRBJ1-2; TRBD1 agrees at 8 bases. Germline CDR1 is SGHRS and CDR2 is YFSETQ. J was trimmed by 1 base and V by 1 base; bases with no gene match: 3. The CDR3 contains 15 residues. The entire variable domain, with the rest obtained from reference TRBV5-1 and TRBJ1-2, is as follows: KAGVTQTPRYLIKTRGQQVTLSCSPISGHRSVSWYQQTPGQGLQFLFEYFSETQRNKGNFPGRFSGRQFSNSRSEMNVSTLELGDSALYLCASSLWGQDNYGYTFGSGTRLTVV.

The chain uses TRBV28 and TRBJ2-3; 8 bases match TRBD1. Germline CDR1 and CDR2: MDHEN and SYDVKM. CDR3 length: 15 residues. V was clipped by 4 bases and J by 4 bases; unmatched bases: 7. CDR3 sequence (DNA): TGTGCCAGCAGTTCAATACAGGGGGGCGCAGATACGCAGTATTTT. Translating gives CASSSIQGGADTQYF.

The rearrangement uses TRBV28 and TRBJ2-2; D call uncertain. Germline CDR1 and CDR2: MDHEN and SYDVKM. The CDR3 spans 13 residues. V dropped 4 bases and J dropped 5 bases, with 8 bases sitting between them. CDR3 protein: CASSWGTTGELFF. The CDR3, as DNA: TGTGCCAGCAGTTGGGGTACAACCGGGGAGCTGTTTTTT.

The rearrangement links TRBV18 to TRBJ2-3, with D possibly matching TRBD2 (5 bases). The germline V gene encodes CDR1 KGHSH and CDR2 LQKENI. The CDR3 length is 15 residues. The V gene lost 2 bases and the J gene lost 0 bases, with 9 bases spanning the gap. Here the CDR3 reads CASSPSRGSTDTQYF. DNA of the CDR3: TGTGCCAGCTCACCAAGCCGGGGTAGCACAGATACGCAGTATTTT. Combining the CDR3 with reference TRBV18 and TRBJ2-3 gives the whole variable domain NAGVMQNPRHLVRRRGQEARLRCSPMKGHSHVYWYRQLPEEGLKFMVYLQKENIIDESGMPKERFSAEFPKEGPSILRIQQVVRGDSAAYFCASSPSRGSTDTQYFGPGTRLTVL.

V and J are TRBV29-1 and TRBJ2-3, with D possibly TRBD1 on 6 matching bases. The CDR3 spans 15 residues. Trimming cost V 6 bases and J 0 bases, with 16 bases left between them. Germline values: CDR1 SQVTM, CDR2 ANQGSEA. CDR3 residues: CSVNRGQTSTDTQYF. The CDR3 DNA follows: TGCAGCGTCAACCGGGGACAAACGAGCACAGATACGCAGTATTTT.

CDR3 coding DNA: TGTGCCAGCAGTGACAAACAGGGAACCTACAATGAGCAGTTCTTC. It translates to CASSDKQGTYNEQFF. V gene TRBV2 combines with J gene TRBJ2-1, with D possibly being TRBD1 (6 bases). This CDR3 spans 15 amino acids. The V end lost 3 bases, the J end lost 2 bases, and 11 bases lay between the germline ends. Per the germline V gene, CDR1 is SNHLY and CDR2 is FYNNEI.

The chain recombines TRBV6-5 with TRBJ1-1; TRBD1 matches 7 bases. J lost 7 bases, V lost 6 bases, and 5 bases had no gene match. The germline gives CDR1 MNHEY, CDR2 SVGAGI. The CDR3 covers 12 residues. Here the CDR3 reads CASRRGGLEAFF. As DNA, the CDR3 is TGTGCCAGCAGACGAGGGGGCCTTGAAGCTTTCTTT.

This clone turned up a few times. Other DNA sequences within the sample encode an identical CDR3. CDR3 in DNA: TGTGCCAGCTCACCAATTAGTACTGAAGCTTTCTTT. Translated: CASSPISTEAFF. The chain links TRBV18 to TRBJ1-1, with unresolved D. The V end lost 2 bases, the J end lost 5 bases, and 6 bases lay between the germline ends. The CDR3 is 12 residues long. The germline gives CDR1 KGHSH, CDR2 LQKENI.

V is TRBV11-2 and J is TRBJ1-6; D uncertain. Germline values: CDR1 SGHAT, CDR2 FQNNGV. Deletions cut 6 bases from V and 9 bases from J, with 12 bases between. The CDR3 totals 13 residues. CDR3 residues: CASRAAEGSPLHF. CDR3 DNA sequence: TGTGCCAGCAGGGCCGCCGAGGGTTCACCCCTCCACTTT.

This sequence joins TRBV7-8 and TRBJ2-2, with 9 bases lining up with TRBD2. Losses at the gene ends were 2 bases for V and 6 bases for J; bases not matched to a gene: 7. Germline V lookup: CDR1 SGHVS, CDR2 FQNEAQ. The CDR3 sequence is 16 residues long. CDR3 sequence reads: CASSLRGRAAAGELFF. The CDR3 region has the DNA TGTGCCAGCAGCTTACGCGGGAGGGCCGCGGCCGGGGAGCTGTTTTTT.

V is TRBV28 and J is TRBJ1-1; D gene uncertain. Germline CDR1 MDHEN, CDR2 SYDVKM. The CDR3 has 13 amino acids. V lost 6 bases and J 1 base, leaving 9 bases between the germline ends. The CDR3: CASRGSWNTEAFF. The CDR3 coding sequence is TGTGCCAGCAGAGGAAGTTGGAACACTGAAGCTTTCTTT.

This clone occurred a few times. The rearrangement uses TRBV7-8 and TRBJ1-5; D remains unclear. The CDR3 totals 16 residues. CDR1 is SGHVS, CDR2 FQNEAQ, per germline. V lost 5 bases and J 0 bases, leaving 14 bases between the germline ends. The CDR3 sequence is CASSRSRVSSNQPQHF. CDR3 bases: TGTGCCAGCAGCCGAAGCCGGGTTAGTAGCAATCAGCCCCAGCATTTT. Full variable domain (outside the CDR3, taken from reference TRBV7-8 and TRBJ1-5): GAGVSQSPRYKVAKRGQDVALRCDPISGHVSLFWYQQALGQGPEFLTYFQNEAQLDKSGLPSDRFFAERPEGSVSTLKIQRTQQEDSAVYLCASSRSRVSSNQPQHFGDGTRLSIL.

The CDR3 sequence: CASSEHPGRGIPGANVLTF. The CDR3 nucleotides read TGTGCCAGCAGTGAACATCCGGGACGCGGGATCCCTGGGGCCAACGTCCTGACTTTC. The rearrangement uses TRBV6-1 and TRBJ2-6; D is possibly TRBD2 (6 bases). Germline lookup yields CDR1 MNHNS and CDR2 SASEGT. The V end lost 2 bases, the J end lost 2 bases, and 19 bases lay between the germline ends. This CDR3 comprises 19 residues.

This clone showed up just once. This chain joins TRBV7-8 and TRBJ2-1; D might be TRBD2 (7 bases). The CDR3 is 15 amino acids. V was shortened by 5 bases and J by 11 bases, with 22 bases between the two germline ends. Germline V gene sequence: CDR1 SGHVS, CDR2 FQNEAQ. The CDR3 nucleotides read TGTGCCAGCAGCGCGGGGGCCGGGACGACAGGCAAGCAGTTCTTC. Residues: CASSAGAGTTGKQFF.

The CDR3 nucleotides are TGTGCCAGCTCTCCAACAGGGGCTTCGGGTCAGCCCCAGCATTTT. Protein sequence: CASSPTGASGQPQHF. The chain couples TRBV18 to TRBJ1-5; 7 positions match TRBD1. Germline trimming cut 6 bases from V and 6 bases from J; bases unmatched to any gene: 11. The CDR3 sequence is 15 residues long. The germline gives CDR1 KGHSH, CDR2 LQKENI.

The rearrangement uses TRBV30 and TRBJ1-5; 10 bases are a match to TRBD1. Germline CDR1 is GTSNPN and CDR2 is SVGIG (reference sequence). The junction had 2 bases not matched to a gene; V was cut back by 2 bases and J by 4 bases. The CDR3 length is 14 residues. The CDR3 DNA follows: TGTGCCTGGAGTCCGGGACAGGGGAATCAGCCCCAGCATTTT. Protein: CAWSPGQGNQPQHF.

A remark on this clone: A read error may produce the germline difference seen at one junction end. The genes are TRBV28 and TRBJ1-1; unclear D gene. CDR1 is MDHEN and CDR2 is SYDVKM in the germline V gene. The CDR3 totals 12 residues. CDR3 in DNA: TGTGCCAGCAGTTTTATGAAAACTGAAGCTTTCTTT. Protein sequence: CASSFMKTEAFF.

Ten or more counts support this clone. The chain has TRBV5-1 and TRBJ2-1, with D unclear. The CDR3 covers 15 residues. V lost 4 bases and J 0 bases, leaving 11 bases between the germline ends. Germline V gene lookup returns CDR1 SGHRS and CDR2 YFSETQ. Here the CDR3 DNA reads TGCGCCAGCAGCCCGGCCTCAGCCTCCTACAATGAGCAGTTCTTC. Its translation: CASSPASASYNEQFF.

The chain joins TRBV2 to TRBJ1-2, with 9 positions matching TRBD1. This CDR3 has 16 residues. Looked up from germline, CDR1 is SNHLY and CDR2 is FYNNEI. V gave up 2 bases and J gave up 4 bases; unmatched junction bases: 8. CDR3 in DNA: TGTGCCAGCAGTGAATGGACCGGGACAGGGCCCTATGGCTACACCTTC. Translated, it gives CASSEWTGTGPYGYTF.

CDR3 residues: CASSLGSQGAWQPQHF. In nucleotides, the CDR3 is TGTGCCAGCAGCTTAGGGTCGCAGGGGGCCTGGCAGCCCCAGCATTTT. This sequence joins TRBV7-8 and TRBJ1-5; the match to TRBD1 covers 8 bases. CDR1 is SGHVS, CDR2 FQNEAQ, per germline. This CDR3 has 16 amino acids. V dropped 1 base and J dropped 7; count of bases not matched to a gene: 9.

The gene calls are TRBV27 and TRBJ2-3; the match to TRBD2 covers 11 bases. Germline CDR1 MNHEY, CDR2 SMNVEV (reference sequence). The CDR3 extends over 15 amino acids. J gave up 4 bases and V 6 bases, and 6 bases lay outside the gene matches. The CDR3 loop reads CASSPAGLAADTQYF. The CDR3 nucleotides are TGTGCCAGCAGCCCAGCGGGACTAGCGGCAGATACGCAGTATTTT.

The chain combines TRBV5-1 with TRBJ1-4; 7 nucleotides match TRBD1. Germline CDR1 reads SGHRS; CDR2 reads YFSETQ. The CDR3 is 13 amino acids. The V and J ends lost 0 bases and 14 bases, in that order; junction bases with no gene match: 7. The CDR3 DNA follows: TGCGCCAGCAGCTTGGGTCGGGACAGTTTCCTGTTTTTT. The encoded protein is CASSLGRDSFLFF.